The 25 T cell receptor beta chains in this list originate from one sample, sequenced in a study of control samples from healthy donors and cancer patients. Sequencing was performed with immunoSEQ multiplex PCR; in TCRdb, only in-frame clones are kept and a portion is missing. The sample yields approximately 88,000 clones, roughly 92% seen once. Sample: blood. These TCRs come from a woman in her twenties or thirties in good health.

The rearrangement links TRBV29-1 to TRBJ2-4; D call uncertain. This CDR3 has 14 residues. The V gene's germline CDR1 is SQVTM and CDR2 ANQGSEA. V was trimmed by 3 bases and J by 0 bases, leaving 9 bases between them. The CDR3 nucleotides read TGCAGCGTTGATTTTGGGGTAGCCAAAAACATTCAGTACTTC. Its translation: CSVDFGVAKNIQYF.

This clone was observed once. The chain uses TRBV18 and TRBJ1-1; a weak D match, TRBD1 (5 bases). CDR1 is KGHSH and CDR2 is LQKENI in the germline V gene. The V and J ends lost 4 bases and 5 bases respectively, with 11 bases between them. The CDR3 contains 13 residues. CDR3 loop: CASSLAGLTEAFF. CDR3 in DNA: TGTGCCAGCTCACTTGCAGGGCTTACTGAAGCTTTCTTT.

The chain recombines TRBV18 with TRBJ2-7, with 8 positions matching TRBD2. CDR3 size: 14 residues. Germline trimming cut 6 bases from V and 5 bases from J; bases unmatched to any gene: 9. Germline assignment: CDR1 KGHSH and CDR2 LQKENI. The CDR3 loop reads CASSRGAGENEQYF. For the CDR3, the DNA is TGTGCCAGCTCCAGGGGAGCGGGAGAAAACGAGCAGTACTTC.

This chain links TRBV6-2 or TRBV6-3 with TRBJ2-7; unclear D gene. V lost 5 bases and J lost 0, with 8 bases in between. CDR1 MNHEY and CDR2 SVGEGT come from the germline V gene. The CDR3 sequence is 13 residues long. The CDR3 DNA reads TGTGCCAGCAGTCCCTACCGCTCCTACGAGCAGTACTTC. It specifies CASSPYRSYEQYF.

This chain uses TRBV25-1 with TRBJ1-5, with 9 bases matching TRBD1. CDR3 length equals 14 residues. Trimming removed 10 bases from V and 5 bases from J; junction bases left unmatched: 9. Germline assignment: CDR1 MGHDK and CDR2 SYGVNS. CDR3 sequence (DNA): TGTGCCACCGCGGGACAGGGATGGGATCAGCCCCAGCATTTT. The encoded protein is CATAGQGWDQPQHF.

In this sample, this clone turned up once. DNA of the CDR3: TGTGCCAGCAGTTTCCCCGGGGACAGCTACGAGCAGTACTTC. Its protein is CASSFPGDSYEQYF. The V gene is TRBV28, the J gene TRBJ2-7, with 7 bases aligning to TRBD1. This CDR3 has 14 amino acids. Germline CDR1 MDHEN, CDR2 SYDVKM. J lost 3 bases, V lost 3 bases, and 5 bases had no gene match.

This clone has a handful of counts. The J gene is TRBJ1-2, the V gene TRBV19; 7 bases line up with TRBD1. V was clipped by 7 bases and J by 3 bases; unmatched bases: 8. Germline V CDR1 and CDR2: LNHDA, SQIVND (reference sequence). The CDR3 covers 14 residues. CDR3 protein: CASNDGQGDYGYTF. The CDR3, as DNA: TGTGCCAGTAATGATGGGCAGGGGGACTATGGCTACACCTTC.

The V gene is TRBV2, the J gene TRBJ1-2, with D perhaps TRBD1 (5 bases). The V gene lost 7 bases and the J gene lost 12 bases, with 21 bases spanning the gap. CDR1 and CDR2 (germline): SNHLY, FYNNEI. This CDR3 comprises 13 residues. Here the CDR3 DNA reads TGTGCCAGCACCGCCGGTGGGGGGACTAGGGACACCTTC. Translating gives CASTAGGGTRDTF.

V gene TRBV18 combines with J gene TRBJ1-1; D gene unclear. The CDR3 runs 15 residues. From germline, CDR1 is KGHSH and CDR2 LQKENI. Deletions cut 3 bases from V and 2 bases from J, with 13 bases between. CDR3 region: CASSPQRSSNTEAFF. The CDR3 coding sequence is TGTGCCAGCTCACCGCAACGAAGTTCAAACACTGAAGCTTTCTTT. Variable domain in full (rest from reference TRBV18 and TRBJ1-1): NAGVMQNPRHLVRRRGQEARLRCSPMKGHSHVYWYRQLPEEGLKFMVYLQKENIIDESGMPKERFSAEFPKEGPSILRIQQVVRGDSAAYFCASSPQRSSNTEAFFGQGTRLTVV.

This chain joins TRBV5-1 and TRBJ2-7; TRBD2 matches 12 bases. The germline V gene encodes CDR1 SGHRS and CDR2 YFSETQ. The CDR3 consists of 16 residues. The V gene end was trimmed by 2 bases and the J gene end by 6 bases; junction bases not matched to a gene: 9. The CDR3, as DNA: TGCGCCAGCAGCTTAGCAACGACTAGCGGGAGAAGCGAGCAGTACTTC. Its protein product is CASSLATTSGRSEQYF.

The chain employs TRBV13 and TRBJ2-3; TRBD1 agrees at 7 bases. Germline trimming cut 5 bases from V and 3 bases from J; bases unmatched to any gene: 11. This CDR3 spans 16 amino acids. Germline CDR1 reads PRHDT; CDR2 reads FYEKMQ (reference sequence). CDR3 region: CASSPLTGTGTDTQYF. In DNA form, the CDR3 reads TGTGCCAGCAGCCCACTGACAGGGACCGGAACAGATACGCAGTATTTT.

This clone was detected only once. The chain is built from TRBV7-9 and TRBJ2-3, with 10 bases that match TRBD1. Germline loops: CDR1 SEHNR, CDR2 FQNEAQ (reference sequence). Trimming removed 3 bases from V and 7 bases from J; junction bases left unmatched: 7. This CDR3 region has 15 residues. The CDR3 reads CASSLGTGVLNTQYF. For the CDR3, the DNA is TGTGCCAGCAGCTTGGGGACAGGGGTGTTGAATACGCAGTATTTT.

V and J are TRBV15 and TRBJ1-1, with TRBD1 matching 8 bases. The CDR3 sequence is 15 residues long. The ends lost 1 base at V and 3 bases at J; junction bases unmatched: 4. Germline V gene data show CDR1 as LNHNV and CDR2 as YYDKDF (reference sequence). The CDR3 coding sequence is TGTGCCACCAGCAGAGGGGACAGGAGGGACACTGAAGCTTTCTTT. Translating gives CATSRGDRRDTEAFF. Variable domain in full (rest from reference TRBV15 and TRBJ1-1): DAMVIQNPRYQVTQFGKPVTLSCSQTLNHNVMYWYQQKSSQAPKLLFHYYDKDFNNEADTPDNFQSRRPNTSFCFLDIRSPGLGDTAMYLCATSRGDRRDTEAFFGQGTRLTVV.

The chain uses TRBV28 and TRBJ1-6; possible D gene TRBD1, 6 bases. The CDR3 extends over 17 amino acids. Looked up from germline, CDR1 is MDHEN and CDR2 is SYDVKM. V was pared by 6 bases and J by 2 bases, with 17 bases between. CDR3 in amino acids: CASSPTGFQTYNSPLHF. CDR3 coding DNA: TGTGCCAGCAGCCCTACAGGGTTCCAGACCTATAATTCACCCCTCCACTTT.

The V call is TRBV19, the J call TRBJ1-5, with D tentatively TRBD1 (6 bases). This CDR3 region has 16 residues. Germline V gene sequence: CDR1 LNHDA, CDR2 SQIVND (reference sequence). V gave up 2 bases and J gave up 3 bases, with 14 bases separating them. CDR3 sequence reads: CASSISQGSFNQPQHF. The DNA for the CDR3 is TGTGCCAGTAGTATAAGTCAGGGGAGTTTCAATCAGCCCCAGCATTTT. Drawing the rest from reference TRBV19 and TRBJ1-5, the complete variable domain is DGGITQSPKYLFRKEGQNVTLSCEQNLNHDAMYWYRQDPGQGLRLIYYSQIVNDFQKGDIAEGYSVSREKKESFPLTVTSAQKNPTAFYLCASSISQGSFNQPQHFGDGTRLSIL.

The rearrangement joins TRBV7-2 to TRBJ2-7; 10 positions match TRBD1. The CDR3 is made up of 15 amino acids. Germline loops: CDR1 SGHTA, CDR2 FQGNSA. Trimming at V came to 5 bases and at J to 4 bases, leaving 8 bases not matched to a gene. CDR3 sequence reads: CASSPSGTGEYEQYF. In DNA form, the CDR3 reads TGTGCCAGCAGCCCCTCCGGGACAGGGGAATACGAGCAGTACTTC.

The chain recombines TRBV12-3 or TRBV12-4 with TRBJ2-7; 7 bases line up with TRBD1. The V segment lost 7 bases and the J segment 3 bases; nucleotides outside the gene matches: 6. This CDR3 spans 13 amino acids. CDR3 sequence (DNA): TGTGCCAGCAACCGGGACAGTTACTACGAGCAGTACTTC. The encoded protein is CASNRDSYYEQYF.

The rearrangement joins TRBV5-4 to TRBJ1-1, with D perhaps matching TRBD1 (5 bases). This CDR3 has 15 residues. Germline V gene lookup returns CDR1 SGHNT and CDR2 YYREEE (reference sequence). The V end was cut by 0 bases, the J end by 3 bases, with 12 bases between. The CDR3 spells CASSLGSRGDTEAFF. The CDR3 bases are TGTGCCAGCAGCTTGGGGAGTAGGGGCGACACTGAAGCTTTCTTT.

The chain carries TRBV4-1 and TRBJ1-4, with 9 bases that match TRBD1. Germline lookup yields CDR1 MGHRA and CDR2 YSYEKL. V gave up 4 bases and J gave up 2 bases; unmatched junction bases: 11. The CDR3 runs to 18 residues. The chain's CDR3 is CASSLPTGGISTNEKLFF. CDR3 coding DNA: TGCGCCAGCAGCCTTCCGACAGGGGGGATCTCTACTAATGAAAAACTGTTTTTT.

The J gene is TRBJ1-3, the V gene TRBV5-1; D gene ambiguous. The germline CDR1 and CDR2 sequences are SGHRS and YFSETQ. V lost 0 bases, J lost 0 bases, and 4 bases lay in between. The CDR3 covers 14 residues. DNA of the CDR3: TGCGCCAGCAGCTTGGCCAGCTCTGGAAACACCATATATTTT. Translated, it gives CASSLASSGNTIYF.

The chain recombines TRBV18 with TRBJ2-7, with TRBD1 identical over 7 bases. J was trimmed by 5 bases and V by 3 bases; bases with no gene match: 1. CDR1 and CDR2 from the germline V gene are KGHSH and LQKENI. This CDR3 is built from 12 residues. CDR3 in DNA: TGTGCCAGCTCACCGGACAGGAACGAGCAGTACTTC. It codes for CASSPDRNEQYF.

The rearrangement links TRBV5-4 to TRBJ2-2; TRBD2 aligns across 11 bases. Trimming cost V 1 base and J 6 bases; bases outside gene matches: 2. Germline assignment: CDR1 SGHNT and CDR2 YYREEE (reference sequence). The CDR3 loop spans 15 amino acids. CDR3 bases: TGTGCCAGCAGCTTGACTAGCGGGAGATCCGGGGAGCTGTTTTTT. As protein: CASSLTSGRSGELFF.

The chain recombines TRBV14 with TRBJ2-7; D gene ambiguous. The CDR3 totals 15 residues. CDR1 SGHDN and CDR2 FVKESK come from the germline V gene. Trimming stripped 1 base from V and 6 bases from J, with 16 bases between. CDR3 sequence: CASSQGLLSGLEQYF. CDR3 DNA sequence: TGTGCCAGCAGCCAAGGACTGTTATCCGGGCTCGAGCAGTACTTC. The full variable domain, completed using reference TRBV14 and TRBJ2-7, is EAGVTQFPSHSVIEKGQTVTLRCDPISGHDNLYWYRRVMGKEIKFLLHFVKESKQDESGMPNNRFLAERTGGTYSTLKVQPAELEDSGVYFCASSQGLLSGLEQYFGPGTRLTVT.

This chain joins TRBV6-6 and TRBJ1-5; 7 nucleotides line up with TRBD1. The CDR3 is made up of 15 amino acids. Germline assignment: CDR1 MNHNY and CDR2 SVGAGI (reference sequence). The trim removed 6 bases at V and 5 bases at J, leaving 10 bases unmatched. CDR3 in DNA: TGTGCCAGCAGCGACGGGACAGCCGGTGATCAGCCCCAGCATTTT. It translates to CASSDGTAGDQPQHF.

V gene TRBV7-2 combines with J gene TRBJ1-2, with 8 bases that match TRBD1. The J segment lost 4 bases and the V segment lost 2 bases, leaving 6 bases of the junction unmatched. Germline V lookup: CDR1 SGHTA, CDR2 FQGNSA. The CDR3 sequence is 15 residues long. The CDR3 reads CASSLYQGASYGYTF. As DNA, the CDR3 is TGTGCCAGCAGCTTATACCAGGGGGCTTCCTATGGCTACACCTTC.